These 23 T cell receptor beta chains originate from one sample sequenced in a study of blood T cell repertoires in COVID-19. Data came from immunoSEQ multiplex PCR; TCRdb stores just in-frame clones and leaves some out. The sample contains more than 150,000 clones, 70% to 80% of which appear only once. What was sequenced was PBMCs or T cells enriched from blood (not recorded which). All receptors come from a man aged 55-75 years who had been exposed to COVID-19.

The gene calls are TRBV7-2 and TRBJ2-2; 9 bases are a match to TRBD2. This CDR3 is built from 15 residues. V was pared by 5 bases and J by 6 bases, with 7 bases of the junction left unmatched. Germline V gene data show CDR1 as SGHTA and CDR2 as FQGNSA. This chain's CDR3 is CASSNIAGAPGELFF. The DNA for the CDR3 is TGTGCCAGCAGCAACATAGCGGGAGCACCCGGGGAGCTGTTTTTT. The whole variable domain, filled in from reference TRBV7-2 and TRBJ2-2, reads GAGVSQSPSNKVTEKGKDVELRCDPISGHTALYWYRQSLGQGLEFLIYFQGNSAPDKSGLPSDRFSAERTGGSVSTLTIQRTQQEDSAVYLCASSNIAGAPGELFFGEGSRLTVL.

This clone was recorded only once. CDR3 coding DNA: TGCACCAGCAGCCAAGATCGGCTAGCGGCCCCCTACGAGCAGTACTTC. Protein product: CTSSQDRLAAPYEQYF. V and J are TRBV1 and TRBJ2-7; TRBD2, the D gene given by the table, was not confirmed from the DNA. TRBV1 is termed a pseudogene. The CDR3 covers 16 residues.

The rearrangement links TRBV24-1 to TRBJ2-1; 9 bases line up with TRBD2. Trimming removed 4 bases from V and 10 bases from J; junction bases left unmatched: 4. The CDR3 sequence is 13 residues long. Germline V CDR1 and CDR2: KGHDR, SFDVKD. This CDR3 is CATSEAGLAEQFF. CDR3 bases: TGTGCCACCAGTGAGGCCGGACTAGCGGAGCAGTTCTTC.

The genes are TRBV11-1 and TRBJ2-7, with 7 bases that match TRBD2. Trimming cost V 2 bases and J 7 bases; bases outside gene matches: 8. Germline V lookup: CDR1 SGHAT, CDR2 FQDESV (reference sequence). The length of the CDR3 is 14 residues. DNA for the CDR3: TGTGCCAGCAGCTTACTCCGCGGGAGTGGAGAGCAGTACTTC. As protein: CASSLLRGSGEQYF.

The chain is built from TRBV11-1 and TRBJ2-3, with 11 bases fitting TRBD2. The CDR3 sequence is 16 residues long. CDR1 SGHAT and CDR2 FQDESV come from the germline V gene (reference sequence). With 1 base clipped from V and 2 bases from J, the junction kept 2 bases outside the gene matches. The DNA of the CDR3 is TGTGCCAGCAGCTTAGAGGGACTAGCGGACACAGATACGCAGTATTTT. Protein product: CASSLEGLADTDTQYF.

This chain links TRBV19 with TRBJ2-7, with 7 nucleotides matching TRBD1. V gave up 7 bases and J gave up 4 bases; unmatched junction bases: 13. In germline, CDR1 is LNHDA, CDR2 SQIVND (reference sequence). CDR3 size: 15 residues. The CDR3 DNA reads TGTGCCAGTACCCAGACCGCAGGGGGAAGGTACGAGCAGTACTTC. Translation: CASTQTAGGRYEQYF. Together with reference TRBV19 and TRBJ2-7, the CDR3 gives the full variable domain: DGGITQSPKYLFRKEGQNVTLSCEQNLNHDAMYWYRQDPGQGLRLIYYSQIVNDFQKGDIAEGYSVSREKKESFPLTVTSAQKNPTAFYLCASTQTAGGRYEQYFGPGTRLTVT.

In this sample, this clone turned up once. The V gene is TRBV7-2, the J gene TRBJ2-1; 12 nucleotides line up with TRBD2. With V trimmed by 1 base and J by 6 bases, 10 bases remained unmatched. CDR1 is SGHTA, CDR2 FQGNSA, per germline. The CDR3 runs 18 residues. CDR3 sequence (DNA): TGTGCCAGCAGCTTAGTGCCCCCTAGCGGGAGGGCCGTCAATGAGCAGTTCTTC. This sequence encodes CASSLVPPSGRAVNEQFF.

The chain couples TRBV7-2 to TRBJ2-3, with 10 bases lining up with TRBD2. The junction had 3 bases not matched to a gene; V was cut back by 5 bases and J by 1 base. The CDR3 runs to 15 residues. Germline V gives CDR1 SGHTA, CDR2 FQGNSA. The CDR3 protein is CASSTSGARTDTQYF. The CDR3 DNA sequence: TGTGCCAGCAGCACTAGCGGGGCCCGCACAGATACGCAGTATTTT. Full variable domain (outside the CDR3, taken from reference TRBV7-2 and TRBJ2-3): GAGVSQSPSNKVTEKGKDVELRCDPISGHTALYWYRQSLGQGLEFLIYFQGNSAPDKSGLPSDRFSAERTGGSVSTLTIQRTQQEDSAVYLCASSTSGARTDTQYFGPGTRLTVL.

This rearrangement joins TRBV5-6 to TRBJ1-4; TRBD1 matches at 10 bases. The germline V gene has CDR1 SGHDT and CDR2 YYEEEE. This CDR3 spans 15 amino acids. J was trimmed by 4 bases and V by 4 bases; bases with no gene match: 4. CDR3 DNA: TGTGCCAGCAGCCCGGGACAGGGGAGTAATGAAAAACTGTTTTTT. It is translated as CASSPGQGSNEKLFF. Full variable domain (outside the CDR3, taken from reference TRBV5-6 and TRBJ1-4): DAGVTQSPTHLIKTRGQQVTLRCSPKSGHDTVSWYQQALGQGPQFIFQYYEEEERQRGNFPDRFSGHQFPNYSSELNVNALLLGDSALYLCASSPGQGSNEKLFFGSGTQLSVL.

The gene calls are TRBV12-3 or TRBV12-4 and TRBJ1-1; no firm D call. CDR3 length: 13 amino acids. Deletions cut 2 bases from V and 5 bases from J, with 9 bases between. CDR3 amino acids: CASSLFDGTEAFF. The CDR3 DNA reads TGTGCCAGCAGTTTATTTGACGGGACTGAAGCTTTCTTT.

This CDR3 is CASSLDRGSNQPQHF. The CDR3 nucleotides are TGTGCCAGCAGCCTGGACAGGGGCAGCAATCAGCCCCAGCATTTT. This chain links TRBV6-5 with TRBJ1-5, with 9 bases lining up with TRBD1. V dropped 6 bases and J dropped 1; count of bases not matched to a gene: 4. The CDR3 is 15 amino acids. CDR1 is MNHEY, CDR2 SVGAGI, per germline.

The chain uses TRBV13 and TRBJ1-6; the D is unclear. CDR3 length equals 13 residues. Germline V gene lookup returns CDR1 PRHDT and CDR2 FYEKMQ (reference sequence). Trimming removed 4 bases from V and 15 bases from J, with 16 bases in between. CDR3 sequence reads: CASSSTAGLDLHF. CDR3 in DNA: TGTGCCAGCAGCTCGACGGCGGGTTTGGACCTCCACTTT.

The chain combines TRBV6-1 with TRBJ1-5; TRBD1 matches at 7 bases. The CDR3 is 18 residues long. V gave up 2 bases and J gave up 6 bases; unmatched junction bases: 16. Per germline, CDR1 MNHNS and CDR2 SASEGT. The CDR3 nucleotides read TGTGCCAGCAGTGAATCGATTACAGGGGTGATAGGTGCTCAGCCCCAGCATTTT. Amino acid sequence: CASSESITGVIGAQPQHF.

This clone was recorded many times. V usage is TRBV9 and J usage is TRBJ1-2; a possible D gene is TRBD1 (6 bases). The CDR3 is made up of 15 amino acids. Looked up from germline, CDR1 is SGDLS and CDR2 is YYNGEE. V shed 3 bases and J shed 8 bases, with 20 bases lying between them. The CDR3, as DNA: TGTGCCAGCAGCGCCCCGCGGGGGGGCTGGGTGGGCTACACCTTC. Encoded protein: CASSAPRGGWVGYTF.

The V gene is TRBV7-9, the J gene TRBJ2-3; TRBD2 agrees at 7 bases. V lost 2 bases to trimming and J lost 1 base; unmatched junction nucleotides: 3. Per the germline V gene, CDR1 is SEHNR and CDR2 is FQNEAQ (reference sequence). CDR3 length: 15 residues. The CDR3 DNA reads TGTGCCAGCAGCTTACTAGCGGAGCGCACAGATACGCAGTATTTT. Translation: CASSLLAERTDTQYF.

The DNA of the CDR3 is TGTGCCAGCTCTGAAAGTGGCCTGGGACTTTCTGAAGCTTTCTTT. As protein: CASSESGLGLSEAFF. The genes are TRBV21-1 and TRBJ1-1. TRBV21-1 is reported as a pseudogene. The CDR3 has 15 amino acids.

The J gene is TRBJ2-3, the V gene TRBV7-9; D may be TRBD2 (6 bases). The CDR3 length is 14 residues. Germline CDR1 SEHNR, CDR2 FQNEAQ (reference sequence). With 3 bases removed from V and 0 bases from J, the gap between germline ends came to 7 bases. DNA for the CDR3: TGTGCCAGCAGCTTCGCGGGGAGCACAGATACGCAGTATTTT. Translation gives CASSFAGSTDTQYF.

V usage is TRBV5-1 and J usage is TRBJ2-2; the match to TRBD2 covers 12 bases. This CDR3 has 16 amino acids. Germline lookup yields CDR1 SGHRS and CDR2 YFSETQ. After removal of 4 bases from V and 6 bases from J, the junction contained 7 bases not matched to a gene. DNA of the CDR3: TGCGCCAGCAGCATCCGGACTAGCGGGAATCCCGGGGAGCTGTTTTTT. It codes for CASSIRTSGNPGELFF.

The chain links TRBV3-1 (or the pseudogene TRBV3-2) to TRBJ2-1; 7 bases agree with TRBD2. The germline V gene has CDR1 LGHDT and CDR2 YNNKEL (reference sequence). V lost 0 bases and J lost 5; bases outside the gene matches: 7. The CDR3 extends over 16 amino acids. CDR3 sequence: CASSQEGSGGNNEQFF. The CDR3 DNA sequence: TGTGCCAGCAGCCAAGAGGGATCGGGAGGCAACAATGAGCAGTTCTTC.

This sequence joins TRBV30 and TRBJ1-3; the D is unclear. Trimming stripped 2 bases from V and 8 bases from J, with 13 bases between. CDR3 length: 13 amino acids. Per germline, CDR1 GTSNPN and CDR2 SVGIG (reference sequence). Here the CDR3 DNA reads TGTGCCTGGAGTCCAGGACCGCGGGACACCATATATTTT. This translates into CAWSPGPRDTIYF.

This clone was picked up one time. The DNA of the CDR3 is TGTGCCAGTAGTATCTACGCTTTACAGGGAAATCAGCCCCAGCATTTT. It encodes CASSIYALQGNQPQHF. The chain links TRBV19 to TRBJ1-5; D possibly corresponds to TRBD1 (6 bases). Germline V gene lookup returns CDR1 LNHDA and CDR2 SQIVND (reference sequence). Trimming removed 3 bases at V and 4 bases at J, with 16 bases between. There are 16 residues in the CDR3.

The rearrangement links TRBV7-2 to TRBJ1-2; D is undetermined. From germline, CDR1 is SGHTA and CDR2 FQGNSA. The CDR3 has 16 residues. V was cut by 5 bases and J by 8 bases, with 24 bases left in between. The CDR3 reads CASSRRTGLKVYGYTF. For the CDR3, the DNA is TGTGCCAGCAGCCGGAGGACCGGACTAAAGGTCTACGGCTACACCTTC.

This chain uses TRBV27 with TRBJ1-2, with no clear D. Trimming stripped 5 bases from V and 1 base from J, with 17 bases between. Germline-derived CDR1 and CDR2 are MNHEY and SMNVEV (reference sequence). The CDR3 contains 16 residues. The CDR3 sequence is CASSPVPPPINYGYTF. CDR3 DNA: TGTGCCAGCAGTCCGGTCCCCCCTCCTATTAACTATGGCTACACCTTC.